Listed below are T cell receptor beta chains from one sample, sequenced in a study of human T cells and chemical hapten exposure. TCRdb recomputed calls from the RACE reads with MiXCR, one row per CDR3 protein. In the table there are about 77,000 distinct CDR3 sequences, approximately 8.1% of which are singletons. Sequencing was carried out using whole blood. These receptors all stem from a female donor in good health. Some clones in this sample may be carry-over from other donors' samples. CDR3s include the opening cysteine and the closing phenylalanine or tryptophan. A D gene is named only where the DNA matches it firmly. A clone size is listed for some rows: how often the clone was seen (once, few, many), or a class if it is expanded.

V	size	J	D	CDR3	DNA
TRBV12-3/TRBV12-4	many	TRBJ1-1	NA	CASSPGGLNTEAFF	TGTGCCAGCAGCCCTGGGGGCCTGAACACTGAAGCTTTCTTT
TRBV4-3	few	TRBJ2-1	TRBD1	CASSRETGDEQFF	TGCGCCAGCAGCCGGGAGACAGGGGATGAGCAGTTCTTC
TRBV9	few	TRBJ2-1	NA	CASSVEVGGAYNEQFF	TGTGCCAGCAGCGTAGAGGTTGGGGGCGCCTACAATGAGCAGTTCTTC
TRBV18	many	TRBJ1-1	TRBD1	CASSPQGAQAFF	TGTGCCAGCTCACCGCAGGGGGCCCAGGCTTTCTTT
TRBV12-3/TRBV12-4	many	TRBJ2-1	TRBD2	CASSFGSGLAGGSSYNEQFF	TGTGCCAGCAGTTTCGGTTCGGGACTAGCGGGGGGGAGCTCCTACAATGAGCAGTTCTTC
TRBV29-1	NA	TRBJ2-3	TRBD1	CSVETGGMYTQYF	TGCAGCGTTGAAACAGGGGGCATGTATACGCAGTATTTT
TRBV20-1	many	TRBJ2-7	TRBD1	CSAERRGQGYEQYF	TGCAGTGCCGAACGTCGGGGACAGGGCTACGAGCAGTACTTC
TRBV7-9	many	TRBJ2-3	NA	CASSLALTDTQYF	TGTGCCAGCAGCTTAGCGCTGACAGATACGCAGTATTTT
TRBV29-1	many	TRBJ1-1	NA	CSVPSRGGTEAFF	TGCAGCGTCCCTAGCAGGGGCGGCACTGAAGCTTTCTTT
TRBV27	many	TRBJ2-3	NA	CASSLDRTRGTQYF	TGTGCCAGCAGTTTAGATCGGACGCGGGGTACGCAGTATTTT
TRBV14	many	TRBJ2-7	NA	CASSQEVGEQYF	TGTGCCAGCAGCCAAGAAGTTGGCGAGCAGTACTTC
TRBV27	NA	TRBJ2-1	TRBD2	CASSFSRGGIGDEQFF	TGTGCCAGCAGTTTCAGTCGGGGGGGGATCGGCGATGAGCAGTTCTTC
TRBV27	few	TRBJ1-1	NA	CASSLLSGNPNTEAFF	TGTGCCAGCAGTTTATTGTCAGGGAACCCGAACACTGAAGCTTTCTTT
TRBV27	few	TRBJ2-5	NA	CASSLYETQYF	TGTGCCAGCAGTTTATATGAGACCCAGTACTTC
TRBV12-3/TRBV12-4	many	TRBJ1-1	NA	CASSFGGNEAFF	TGTGCCAGCAGTTTTGGGGGTAATGAAGCTTTCTTT
TRBV20-1	many	TRBJ1-5	NA	CSASDGSNSNQPQHF	TGCAGTGCTAGTGATGGCAGTAATAGCAATCAGCCCCAGCATTTT
TRBV7-6	few	TRBJ1-1	NA	CASSSRGGTEAFF	TGTGCCAGCAGTTCACGGGGGGGAACTGAAGCTTTCTTT
TRBV6-5	NA	TRBJ2-3	TRBD2	CASSWGGSTDTQYF	TGTGCCAGCAGTTGGGGGGGGAGCACAGATACGCAGTATTTT
TRBV20-1	few	TRBJ2-7	NA	CSAGIYEQYF	TGCAGCGCAGGCATCTACGAGCAGTACTTC
TRBV29-1	many	TRBJ1-1	TRBD1	CSVEVGTANTEAFF	TGCAGCGTTGAAGTGGGGACAGCGAACACTGAAGCTTTCTTT
TRBV6-6	few	TRBJ2-7	NA	CASSFVGAVYEQYF	TGTGCCAGCAGTTTTGTCGGGGCGGTCTACGAGCAGTACTTC
TRBV14	medium-sized	TRBJ2-1	TRBD2	CASSHPGTSGVYNEQFF	TGTGCCAGCAGCCATCCCGGGACTAGCGGGGTATACAATGAGCAGTTCTTC
TRBV6-1	many	TRBJ2-3	NA	CASSEWGGGTDTQYF	TGTGCCAGCAGTGAATGGGGCGGTGGCACAGATACGCAGTATTTT
TRBV12-3/TRBV12-4	few	TRBJ2-7	TRBD1	CASSGQGWQYF	TGTGCCAGCAGTGGACAGGGATGGCAGTACTTC
TRBV18	NA	TRBJ2-6	NA	CASSPASGASGANVLTF	TGTGCCAGCTCACCAGCCTCCGGTGCATCCGGGGCCAACGTCCTGACTTTC